This TCR beta chain was captured by sequencing in a study of blood T cells in healthy people across ages. The authors ran a second PCR of about 7 to 11 cycles using a sample-barcoded 5' primer and a J-beta primer mix. TCRdb fed the 5' RACE reads into MiXCR, producing one record per CDR3 protein. The sample shows some 850,000 distinct CDR3 sequences, roughly 24% of them seen only once. CDR1 is SGHRS and CDR2 is YFSETQ in the germline V gene. V dropped 0 bases and J dropped 1; count of bases not matched to a gene: 10. This CDR3 is 19 amino acids long. Separately, the same data were catalogued under a study of T cells of mothers and their children.

The receptor was isolated from a boy aged 5-17 years in good health. The sequenced sample consisted of blood. The chain links TRBV5-1 to TRBJ2-5; TRBD2 matches at 12 bases. CDR3 sequence reads: CASSLALTSGRQLQETQYF. CDR3 bases: TGCGCCAGCAGCTTGGCCCTTACTAGCGGGAGGCAACTCCAAGAGACCCAGTACTTC.